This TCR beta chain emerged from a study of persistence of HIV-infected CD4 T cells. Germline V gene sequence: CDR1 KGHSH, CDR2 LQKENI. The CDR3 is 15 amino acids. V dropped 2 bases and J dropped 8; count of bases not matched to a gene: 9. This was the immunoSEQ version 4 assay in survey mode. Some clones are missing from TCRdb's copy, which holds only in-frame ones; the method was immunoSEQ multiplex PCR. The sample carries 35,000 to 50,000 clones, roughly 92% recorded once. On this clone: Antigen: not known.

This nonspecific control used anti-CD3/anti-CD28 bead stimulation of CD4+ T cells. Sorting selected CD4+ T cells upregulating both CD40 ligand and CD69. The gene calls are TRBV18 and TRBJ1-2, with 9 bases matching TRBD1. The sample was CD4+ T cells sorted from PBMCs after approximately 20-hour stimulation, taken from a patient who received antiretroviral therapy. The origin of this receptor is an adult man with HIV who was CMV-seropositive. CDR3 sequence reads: CASSPMETGGRGYTF. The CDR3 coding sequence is TGTGCCAGCTCACCAATGGAGACAGGGGGAAGGGGCTACACCTTC.